This T cell receptor beta chain was obtained from a study of human T cells and chemical hapten exposure (dated by TCRdb to about 2021). A note on the overall study: For sensitization, 2% DPC in acetone was applied to a 2 cm by 2 cm area of upper inner arm skin. Weekly therapeutic DPC doses were additionally applied to the scalp of patients throughout the roughly 25-week study period. Patch testing was performed on the upper back with Finn chambers containing 0.01% DPC, and the patch tests were scored after 6 days according to International Contact Dermatitis Research Group standards. The patient cohort, mostly female, included alopecia areata with under or over 50% scalp involvement, alopecia totalis and alopecia universalis. Libraries were combined into a pool for sequencing, and differences in TCR yield between samples came mainly from small differences in library volumes within the pool. Peripheral blood TCR repertoire changes were tracked in vivo in alopecia patients during primary and secondary sensitization to the hapten diphenylcyclopropenone (DPC). Blood samples were taken from patients before sensitization (week 0) and at 2, 6 and about 24 weeks after DPC sensitization. For TCR sequencing, blood came from 25 to 35 alopecia patients at anywhere from one to four time points (pre-sensitization, 2, 6 and 24 weeks).

This clonotype turned up a few times. No cognate antigen has been identified for it. No base quality values were provided; no much bigger clone lies one nucleotide off. The time point label on this specimen signifies: patch test 2, 6 weeks after DPC sensitization. The sample's treatment or condition label, in plain terms: therapeutic diphenylcyclopropenone sensitization with weekly scalp DPC. At each patch-test visit, blood was drawn before the patch test was applied. Patients were considered eligible if aged 18 to 70, diagnosed with alopecia and deemed suitable for DPC therapy, and patients were excluded if pregnant. Total RNA was extracted from unfractionated whole blood that had been collected in Tempus Blood RNA tubes. Here is what the overall study found, with its caveats: The number of TCRs above 1 in 1000 frequency did not change with DPC sensitization; there was no evidence of global repertoire structure alterations. All patients had alopecia, a presumed autoimmune disease, so their immune response might differ from that of healthy individuals. Expanded TCRs formed significantly more large CDR3 similarity clusters than pre-sensitization or healthy control sets, consistent with antigen-driven responses. Repeated subsampling changed both the strength of the expansion versus patch-test correlation and the threshold at which that correlation became significant. Patch test score was positively correlated with the number of PT1 expanded TCRs, with significance at thresholds 8, 16 and 32 but not at 4.

The library came from RACE. Sequencer: NextSeq 500. During library preparation, unique molecular identifiers were attached to individual cDNA molecules so that TCRs could be counted quantitatively and reproducibly. Each blood RNA sample was used to sequence both TCR alpha and TCR beta chains. Concerning the study's data processing: A median of roughly 100,000 TCRs per sample was observed, with a range of about 20,000 to 700,000. V, J and CDR3 annotation of the TCR reads was carried out using the Decombinator software suite. For the PS versus PT1 abundance plots, all samples were subsampled to the same number of TCRs (28,000). TCRs were defined as expanded if absent before sensitization and observed at least eight times at the 2-week time point. In TCRdb, the public reads were trimmed at Q25 with fastp and aligned with MiXCR, with productive beta chains retained. Identical CDR3 protein sequences are pooled into one entry, listed with their most common genes and DNA. TCRdb's processing, not the authors', yielded these V and J calls. The sample table records 65,000 to 95,000 distinct CDR3 sequences; 6.6% of these occur just once. 1% to 1.5% of the sample is taken by the ten largest.

The sequence derives from a woman in her thirties with alopecia areata. Some clones in this sample may be carry-over from other donors' samples. The material sequenced was whole blood, taken in connection with sensitization to the hapten diphenylcyclopropenone (DPC).

The DNA is as follows: TGCGCCAGCAGCTTGGCTCCGGGCCAAGAGACCCAGTACTTC. Translated, this is CASSLAPGQETQYF. The sequence joins TRBV5-1 to TRBJ2-5; no D gene call is confident. The CDR3 has 14 amino acids, counting the end cysteine and phenylalanine. The only DNA kept is the CDR3, 42 bases in frame from the first base. V lost 0 bases and J lost 1 base; the stretch between them is 7 bases long. The CDR1 and CDR2 encoded by the germline V gene are SGHRS and YFSETQ.